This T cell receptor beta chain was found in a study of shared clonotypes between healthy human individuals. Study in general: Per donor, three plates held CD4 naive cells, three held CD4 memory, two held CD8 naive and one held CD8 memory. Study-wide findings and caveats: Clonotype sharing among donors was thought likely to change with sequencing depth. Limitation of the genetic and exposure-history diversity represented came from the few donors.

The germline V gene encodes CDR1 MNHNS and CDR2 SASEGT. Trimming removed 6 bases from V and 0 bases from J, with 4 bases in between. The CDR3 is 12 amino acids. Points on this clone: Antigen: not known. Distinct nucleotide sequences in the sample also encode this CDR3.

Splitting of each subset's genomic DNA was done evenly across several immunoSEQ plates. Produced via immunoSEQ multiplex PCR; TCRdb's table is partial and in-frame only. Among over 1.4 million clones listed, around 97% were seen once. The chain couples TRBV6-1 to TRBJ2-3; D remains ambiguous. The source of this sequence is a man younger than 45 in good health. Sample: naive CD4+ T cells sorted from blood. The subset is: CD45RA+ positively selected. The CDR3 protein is CASRPSTDTQYF. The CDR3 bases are TGTGCCAGCAGACCAAGCACAGATACGCAGTATTTT.